These T cell receptor beta chains were read from a single sample in a study of blood T cells in healthy people across ages. Each CDR3 protein is one row after TCRdb ran MiXCR on the 5' RACE reads. This sample carries around 1.5 million distinct CDR3 sequences, around 42% of them seen once, and the ten largest clones take 7.9%. Sequences were obtained from blood. The receptors originated from a woman in her late teens or twenties in good health. The CDR3 runs from the conserved cysteine through the conserved F or W. Each record gives: CDR3 DNA, CDR3 protein, J gene, V gene, clone size, D gene. The D gene is left open where the match is weak. Some rows have no size entry. The others give once, few or many, or a class for an expanded clone.

TGTGCCAGCAGCTACGACATAGTAGGCCCGAGCGAGGGAACTGAAGCTTTCTTT	CASSYDIVGPSEGTEAFF	TRBJ1-1	TRBV6-5	NA	NA
TGCAGTGCTAGGGTTGGGGCCAACACCGGGGAGCTGTTTTTT	CSARVGANTGELFF	TRBJ2-2	TRBV20-1	NA	NA
TGTGCCAGCAGCCTTCAAGGATTCCATAGCAATCAGCCCCAGCATTTT	CASSLQGFHSNQPQHF	TRBJ1-5	TRBV2	NA	NA
TGTGCCAGCAGCCCGGGGGCGGGGTTAACAGATACGCAGTATTTT	CASSPGAGLTDTQYF	TRBJ2-3	TRBV5-5	NA	NA
TGCGCCAGCAGCCCAACACCAGGGGGGAGCCAAGAGACCCAGTACTTC	CASSPTPGGSQETQYF	TRBJ2-5	TRBV4-1	NA	NA
TGTGCCGCCACCAACCCGCAGGGTGAGCAGTTCTTC	CAATNPQGEQFF	TRBJ2-1	TRBV6-5	few	NA
TGTGCCACCAGTGATACTAGCGGGCAAGAGACCCAGTACTTC	CATSDTSGQETQYF	TRBJ2-5	TRBV24-1	few	TRBD2
TGTGCCAGCACCCGGGCCCTCGCAGGGGGGAATGAGCAGTTCTTC	CASTRALAGGNEQFF	TRBJ2-1	TRBV6-5	NA	NA
TGTGCCAGCAGGCCTGCCCTGGCTAAAGTGACCCAGTACTTC	CASRPALAKVTQYF	TRBJ2-5	TRBV28	NA	NA
TGTGCCAGCAGTGAATTGGGGGCAGGAGGAGAGACCCAGTACTTC	CASSELGAGGETQYF	TRBJ2-5	TRBV25-1	NA	NA
TGTGCCAGCAGTTACGTACCTAGCGAGCAGTACTTC	CASSYVPSEQYF	TRBJ2-7	TRBV6-5	few	NA
TGCAGTGCACAAGGTGGGGGAGCTCAAGAGACCCAGTACTTC	CSAQGGGAQETQYF	TRBJ2-5	TRBV20-1	NA	NA
TGTGCCAGCAGCTTGGGTGACGGGGGCTGGAGCAATCAGCCCCAGCATTTT	CASSLGDGGWSNQPQHF	TRBJ1-5	TRBV5-4	NA	NA
TGTGCCAGCAGCCACCGACGGGGGGTCCAAGAGACCCAGTACTTC	CASSHRRGVQETQYF	TRBJ2-5	TRBV3-1	NA	TRBD2
TGTGCCAGCAGCTTAGGCTTGGAGGGGGGACTAGATACGCAGTATTTT	CASSLGLEGGLDTQYF	TRBJ2-3	TRBV7-9	NA	NA
TGTGCCAGCAGCTCTTTAAGCTCTGGGGCCAACGTCCTGACTTTC	CASSSLSSGANVLTF	TRBJ2-6	TRBV27	few	NA
TGTGCCATCAGCCAGTCTAGCACAGATACGCAGTATTTT	CAISQSSTDTQYF	TRBJ2-3	TRBV10-3	many	NA
TGCAGTGCTAGCTCAGGGGCGGCGGCCCAGCATTTT	CSASSGAAAQHF	TRBJ1-5	TRBV20-1	few	NA
TGTGCCAGCTCACCCTATACAGAACCCAACTATGGCTACACCTTC	CASSPYTEPNYGYTF	TRBJ1-2	TRBV18	NA	NA
TGCAGTGCTAGAGATTTCAGTGGGGGGGGCTCTGAAGCTTTCTTT	CSARDFSGGGSEAFF	TRBJ1-1	TRBV20-1	NA	NA
TGTGCCAGCAGCTCCGGACTAGCGGGAGGGGAAAACATTCAGTACTTC	CASSSGLAGGENIQYF	TRBJ2-4	TRBV7-2	few	TRBD2
TGTGCCAGCAGTTACACGGAGGGGCTCACTGAAGCTTTCTTT	CASSYTEGLTEAFF	TRBJ1-1	TRBV6-5	few	NA
TGTGCCAGCAGCTTGAGTCTTAGCTCCTACAATGAGCAGTTCTTC	CASSLSLSSYNEQFF	TRBJ2-1	TRBV7-2	many	NA
TGTGCCAGCAGTCAAGGGACAGCCAAAAACATTCAGTACTTC	CASSQGTAKNIQYF	TRBJ2-4	TRBV12-3/TRBV12-4	NA	NA
TGCGCCAGCAGCCCGAATGGAGACCTGAACGGTGAAGCTTTCTTT	CASSPNGDLNGEAFF	TRBJ1-1	TRBV4-1	NA	NA
TGTGCCAGCAGTCCAGGGAAGGGTACGCAGTATTTT	CASSPGKGTQYF	TRBJ2-3	TRBV12-3/TRBV12-4	NA	NA
TGTGCCAGCAGTTTACCTCCCTGGGGGAATAATTCACCCCTCCACTTT	CASSLPPWGNNSPLHF	TRBJ1-6	TRBV28	few	NA
TGCACCAGCAGCCAAGGTGGGGGGGATCGTTTCTATGGCTACACCTTC	CTSSQGGGDRFYGYTF	TRBJ1-2	TRBV1	NA	NA
TGTGCCAGCAGCTTAGATCCTCGGGACTCCCCCACCGGTACGCAGTATTTT	CASSLDPRDSPTGTQYF	TRBJ2-3	TRBV11-2	NA	NA
TGCAGTGCTAGGTCCCAGCAAAGCTCCTACGAGCAGTACTTC	CSARSQQSSYEQYF	TRBJ2-7	TRBV20-1	few	NA
TGTGCCACCGGTCTAGCGGGGTCTACCTACGAGCAGTACTTC	CATGLAGSTYEQYF	TRBJ2-7	TRBV28	NA	TRBD2
TGTGCCAGCAGGGCACAAGGTACGCAGTATTTT	CASRAQGTQYF	TRBJ2-3	TRBV6-1	NA	NA
TGTGCCAGCAGCTCCCAGGCGAACACTGAAGCTTTCTTT	CASSSQANTEAFF	TRBJ1-1	TRBV7-9	few	NA
TGCGCCAGCACTGAACAGTTTCAAGAGACCCAGTACTTC	CASTEQFQETQYF	TRBJ2-5	TRBV5-1	NA	NA
TGTGCCAGCGGAACACGACAGGGGAAGGACTATGGCTACACCTTC	CASGTRQGKDYGYTF	TRBJ1-2	TRBV27	few	TRBD1
TGTGCCAGCAGTTTGAAGGGCGAGCAGTACTTC	CASSLKGEQYF	TRBJ2-7	TRBV27	NA	NA
TGTGCCAGCCTACCAGGGGCATGGTTGAACACTGAAGCTTTCTTT	CASLPGAWLNTEAFF	TRBJ1-1	TRBV19	NA	NA
TGCAGCGTCGGTAACAACAGGGGGCTTAGCGCCGAGCAGTACTTC	CSVGNNRGLSAEQYF	TRBJ2-7	TRBV29-1	few	TRBD1
TGTGCCAGCAGAATGACAGAGCCTAACTATGGCTACACCTTC	CASRMTEPNYGYTF	TRBJ1-2	TRBV6-6	many	NA
TGCAGCGTTGAAAAAGGAGTTAGCTCCTACGAGCAGTACTTC	CSVEKGVSSYEQYF	TRBJ2-7	TRBV29-1	many	NA
TGTGCCAGCAGTGAAGCGGGGCAGAACCCTAACTATGGCTACACCTTC	CASSEAGQNPNYGYTF	TRBJ1-2	TRBV2	few	NA
TGTGCCAGCAGTGAAGAGTTAGGGACCTACAATGAGCAGTACTTC	CASSEELGTYNEQYF	TRBJ2-7	TRBV6-1	NA	NA
TGCAGCGTTGATGGGGGGCATAACTATGGCTACACCTTC	CSVDGGHNYGYTF	TRBJ1-2	TRBV29-1	NA	NA
TGTGCCAGCAGCATAATAGCGGGCACAGATACGCAGTATTTT	CASSIIAGTDTQYF	TRBJ2-3	TRBV25-1	NA	NA
TGTGCCAGCAGTTCCTTACGGGGGGAGCAGTACTTC	CASSSLRGEQYF	TRBJ2-4	TRBV7-2	NA	TRBD2
TGTGCCAGCAGTTACGAGCCGCGGGATACGCAGTATTTT	CASSYEPRDTQYF	TRBJ2-3	TRBV6-2/TRBV6-3	few	NA
TGCAGCGTTGAAGGTGGGAGCACCAATGAGCAGTTCTTC	CSVEGGSTNEQFF	TRBJ2-1	TRBV29-1	many	NA
TGTGCCAATCTAGGGACTAGCTCTTACGAGCAGTACTTC	CANLGTSSYEQYF	TRBJ2-7	TRBV21-1	NA	NA
TGTGCCAGCAGTCCCGGCTACTACGAGCAGTACTTC	CASSPGYYEQYF	TRBJ2-7	TRBV12-3/TRBV12-4	many	NA
TGTGCCAGCAGTCAAACTAGCGGGGGCCCCTCCTACGAGCAGTACTTC	CASSQTSGGPSYEQYF	TRBJ2-7	TRBV28	NA	TRBD2
TGCGCCAGCACCTTGACAGGGACTACTGGGGCCAACGTCCTGACTTTC	CASTLTGTTGANVLTF	TRBJ2-6	TRBV5-1	few	NA